A selection of T cell receptor beta chains follows, all from one sample in a study of blood T cell repertoires in COVID-19. Here immunoSEQ multiplex PCR was the method, and the copy in TCRdb shows in-frame clones only, minus some. The table has 250,000 to 350,000 clones, 87% seen once. Sequencing was carried out using PBMCs or T cells enriched from blood (not recorded which). These receptors all stem from a woman aged 40 to 50 who had recovered from COVID-19. Both conserved end residues are part of each CDR3. Fields, in order: V gene, J gene, clone size, D gene, CDR3 DNA, CDR3 protein. A D gene is named only where the DNA matches it firmly. The size entry is marked missing in some rows and otherwise reads once, few, many or a size class.

TRBV7-9,TRBJ2-1,-,TRBD2,TGTGCCAGCAGCTTTTTAGCGGGAGGCGATGAGCAGTTCTTC,CASSFLAGGDEQFF
TRBV6-2/TRBV6-3,TRBJ2-5,-,TRBD2,TGTGCCAGCAGTGATCCCCTCAGCGGGATTCAAGAGACCCAGTACTTC,CASSDPLSGIQETQYF
TRBV27,TRBJ2-1,many,TRBD2,TGTGCCAGCAGCCTTTTGGCGACTAGCGGGAGTTCCCAGTTCTTC,CASSLLATSGSSQFF
TRBV2,TRBJ1-4,-,TRBD1,TGTGCCAGCCGAAGGACAGGGGCGTCGTCTGAAAAACTGTTTTTT,CASRRTGASSEKLFF
TRBV18,TRBJ1-1,-,-,TGTGCCAGCTCACCACCCGGGGTGAACACTGAAGCTTTCTTT,CASSPPGVNTEAFF
TRBV14,TRBJ1-3,-,TRBD1,TGTGCCAGCAGCCAAGCGGGACAGGGGTGGAACACCATATATTTT,CASSQAGQGWNTIYF
TRBV27,TRBJ2-3,once,-,TGTGCCAGCCGGGGGTTGACCTGGGGAGATACGCAGTATTTT,CASRGLTWGDTQYF
TRBV4-3,TRBJ2-5,once,TRBD2,TGCGCCAGCAGCCAAGGGACTAGCGGGAGGGCCGATCAGACCCAGTACTTC,CASSQGTSGRADQTQYF
TRBV23-1,TRBJ1-1,-,TRBD1,TGCGCCAGCAGTCAGGGGGGACAGCAGAACACTGAAGCTTTCTTT,CASSQGGQQNTEAFF
TRBV11-1,TRBJ1-1,-,-,TGTGCCAGCAGCTTAGAATCCGGAGCTTTCTTT,CASSLESGAFF
TRBV4-1,TRBJ1-4,-,TRBD1,TGCGCCAGCAGCCGCACAGGGGAAGAAAAACTGTTTTTT,CASSRTGEEKLFF
TRBV7-8,TRBJ1-4,-,-,TGTGCCAGCAGCTCCCCAGCAGGGGCTAATGAAAAACTGTTTTTT,CASSSPAGANEKLFF
TRBV7-8,TRBJ1-4,few,-,TGTGCCAGCAGCCCCACAACTAATGAAAAACTGTTTTTT,CASSPTTNEKLFF
TRBV9,TRBJ2-2,few,-,TGTGCCAGCAGCGTAGAGGGGGGAGGGCCTGGCGGGGAGCTGTTTTTT,CASSVEGGGPGGELFF
TRBV2,TRBJ1-6,-,-,TGTGCCAGCAGTAAGACAGGCTCCAATTCACCCCTCCACTTT,CASSKTGSNSPLHF
TRBV20-1,TRBJ2-7,few,TRBD2,TGCAGTGCTAGTTATGCTAGCGGGAACTACGAGCAGTACTTC,CSASYASGNYEQYF
TRBV3-1/TRBV3-2,TRBJ2-7,-,TRBD2,TGTGCCAGCAGCCAAGCGGCGGGAGGGCCCTACGAGCAGTACTTC,CASSQAAGGPYEQYF
TRBV20-1,TRBJ2-2,-,-,TGCAGTGCTAGTGGGAGGCTGGGCGGGGAGCTGTTTTTT,CSASGRLGGELFF
TRBV28,TRBJ2-1,once,TRBD2,TGTGCCAGCAGTCGTCCCTTAGCGGGAGGCAGGTACAATGAGCAGTTCTTC,CASSRPLAGGRYNEQFF
TRBV10-3,TRBJ1-6,-,TRBD1,TGTGCCATCAGCGAGGGACAGGGTGTCCATTCACCCCTCCACTTT,CAISEGQGVHSPLHF
TRBV6-5,TRBJ2-7,-,TRBD2,TGTGCCAGCTTACCCCAGCGGGATGCAGGGCAGTACTTC,CASLPQRDAGQYF
TRBV6-5,TRBJ2-2,-,-,TGTGCCAGCAGCCCCGGGACTTCCGGGGAGCTGTTTTTT,CASSPGTSGELFF
TRBV7-9,TRBJ2-4,-,-,TGTGCCAGCAGCTTTTCTTCTTCCAAAAACATTCAGTACTTC,CASSFSSSKNIQYF
TRBV2,TRBJ2-7,-,-,TGTGCCAGCACCGGAACAGGTTACGAGCAGTACTTC,CASTGTGYEQYF
TRBV28,TRBJ1-1,-,-,TGTGCCAGCAACGCCGGGGGGGCCCTGAACACTGAAGCTTTCTTT,CASNAGGALNTEAFF
TRBV7-3,TRBJ2-1,-,-,TGTGCCAGCAGCCCAAGGGGGCGGGAGGCCTCGAGCTCCTACAATGAGCAGTTCTTC,CASSPRGREASSSYNEQFF
TRBV28,TRBJ2-6,-,TRBD1,TGTGCCAGCAGCTCAGGGGGAGACTCTGGGGCCAACGTCCTGACTTTC,CASSSGGDSGANVLTF
TRBV2,TRBJ1-3,few,-,TGTGCCAGCAGTGGCAGCTCTGGAAACACCATATATTTT,CASSGSSGNTIYF
TRBV28,TRBJ1-2,few,-,TGTGCCAGCAGGAGGGAAGTAGGTGGCTACACCTTC,CASRREVGGYTF
TRBV6-5,TRBJ1-5,-,-,TGTGCCAGCGGGAAGGACAGAGGAGATCAGCCCCAGCATTTT,CASGKDRGDQPQHF
TRBV5-1,TRBJ1-4,-,TRBD1,TGCGCCAGCAGCTTGCAAGGGGGCTCTGCAACTAATGAAAAACTGTTTTTT,CASSLQGGSATNEKLFF
TRBV27,TRBJ1-4,-,-,TGTGCCAGCAGTTTAGCAGGGAAGGAAAAACTGTTTTTT,CASSLAGKEKLFF
TRBV6-5,TRBJ2-5,-,-,TGTGCCAGCAGGGCTCACAGGGATGGAGAGACCCAGTACTTC,CASRAHRDGETQYF